Sequencing of this T cell receptor beta chain was carried out in a study of PD-1 blockade in classical Hodgkin lymphoma. The study, taken as a whole, reports: There remain no defined causes for the repertoire differences, which possibly reflect disease activity or prior therapy. Relapsed/refractory patients reportedly had the lowest baseline TCR diversity, below newly diagnosed patients, who were below healthy donors.

Germline V gene data show CDR1 as LNHDA and CDR2 as SQIVND (reference sequence). V dropped 5 bases and J dropped 1; count of bases not matched to a gene: 13. This CDR3 spans 18 amino acids. Time point reported: newly diagnosed, previously untreated cHL patient sample. Purification of CD4+ T cells from thawed PBMCs was achieved by magnetic negative selection. Newly diagnosed, untreated classical Hodgkin lymphoma PBMCs served as comparison. As to this clone: Its cognate antigen is unknown.

Repertoires were generated with immunoSEQ multiplex PCR, while TCRdb's copy carries only in-frame clones and drops some. The table lists 15,000 to 17,000 clones, around 84% of them singletons. Material for sequencing was CD4+ T cells from blood. This TCR derives from a human donor with classical Hodgkin lymphoma. This sequence joins TRBV19 and TRBJ2-2, with 7 bases identical to TRBD2. CDR3 amino acids: CASSPLYLWGGNTGELFF. CDR3 DNA sequence: TGTGCCAGTAGTCCCCTATATTTGTGGGGGGGGAACACCGGGGAGCTGTTTTTT.